This T cell receptor (beta chain) appears in the sequencing data of a study of cytomegalovirus exposure and HLA in healthy donors. General study points: The analysis excluded some indistinguishable V segments, including TRBV6-2 and TRBV6-3. V- and J-gene trimming in TCR beta was tied to a missense DCLRE1C variant by an analysis performed later. Association of approximately 16,000 TCR beta sequences with HLA alleles was found at 0.05 false discovery rate in a later analysis.

This CDR3 region has 14 residues. Germline-derived CDR1 and CDR2 are SEHNR and FQNEAQ (reference sequence). The ends lost 3 bases at V and 7 bases at J; junction bases unmatched: 8. Note on this clone: The target antigen is unknown.

60 Vbeta and 13 Jbeta primers were used in PCR. Data came from immunoSEQ multiplex PCR; TCRdb stores just in-frame clones and leaves some out. Among roughly 190,000 clones listed, approximately 84% were seen once. The sample comprised PBMCs. This chain uses TRBV7-9 with TRBJ2-5; 7 bases agree with TRBD2. The TCR was taken from a man between 45 and 60 years old in good health and CMV-seronegative. The chain's CDR3 is CASSFPSREGTQYF. CDR3 DNA sequence: TGTGCCAGCAGCTTTCCGAGCAGGGAGGGGACCCAGTACTTC.